These T cell receptor beta chains were read from a single sample in a study of T cell responses to AZD1222 COVID-19 vaccine. Profiling relied on immunoSEQ multiplex PCR, and the TCRdb table lists in-frame clones only, not all of them. The table lists roughly 180,000 clones, around 90% of them singletons, with less than 2.5% in the top ten. Specimen: peripheral blood, collected on day 0 of AZD1222 vaccination. These receptors all stem from an adult in good health. Each CDR3 is given with its conserved first and last residue. D genes are given only for firm matches. Only some rows state a clone size, as once, few, many or a class for expanded clones.

j_call | clone_size | v_call | d_call | cdr3_aa | cdr3_nt
TRBJ1-2 | NA | TRBV7-2 | TRBD1 | CASSLPAGGLYGYTF | TGTGCCAGCAGCTTACCCGCAGGGGGACTCTATGGCTACACCTTC
TRBJ1-1 | NA | TRBV5-1 | NA | CASSLTDTEAFF | TGCGCCAGCAGCTTGACAGACACTGAAGCTTTCTTT
TRBJ1-1 | NA | TRBV6-5 | NA | CASSPGGVEAFF | TGTGCCAGCAGTCCCGGCGGGGTTGAAGCTTTCTTT
TRBJ1-2 | NA | TRBV10-3 | NA | CAISEDSNYGYTF | TGTGCCATCAGCGAGGACAGCAACTATGGCTACACCTTC
TRBJ1-5 | NA | TRBV15 | TRBD1 | CATSSLTGGNQPQHF | TGTGCCACCAGCTCCCTAACAGGGGGCAATCAGCCCCAGCATTTT
TRBJ2-2 | NA | TRBV19 | NA | CASSTGGVNTGELFF | TGTGCCAGTAGCACGGGGGGCGTTAACACCGGGGAGCTGTTTTTT
TRBJ1-1 | few | TRBV28 | TRBD1 | CASSSRVGTGDTEAFF | TGTGCCAGCAGCTCGCGTGTTGGGACAGGGGACACTGAAGCTTTCTTT
TRBJ1-4 | NA | TRBV11-2 | NA | CASSLTGQNEKLFF | TGTGCCAGCAGCTTAACAGGCCAGAATGAAAAACTGTTTTTT
TRBJ1-3 | NA | TRBV7-9 | TRBD1 | CASSRTGGLSGNTIYF | TGTGCCAGCAGCAGGACAGGGGGTCTCTCTGGAAACACCATATATTTT
TRBJ2-1 | NA | TRBV27 | NA | CASSLGLAGFYNEQFF | TGTGCCAGCAGTTTAGGTCTAGCCGGGTTTTACAATGAGCAGTTCTTC
TRBJ2-4 | NA | TRBV19 | NA | CATGGEGGRDIQYF | TGTGCCACAGGCGGGGAAGGGGGCCGGGACATTCAGTACTTC
TRBJ1-1 | once | TRBV27 | NA | CASRHNTEAFF | TGTGCCAGCAGACATAACACTGAAGCTTTCTTT
TRBJ2-3 | NA | TRBV9 | NA | CASSVVRGRWDTDTQYF | TGTGCCAGCAGCGTAGTACGAGGGAGGTGGGACACAGATACGCAGTATTTT
TRBJ1-2 | NA | TRBV7-2 | TRBD1 | CASSSTGKGGYTF | TGTGCCAGCAGCTCGACAGGGAAGGGCGGCTACACCTTC
TRBJ2-3 | NA | TRBV5-1 | NA | CASSDAGTDTQYF | TGCGCCAGCAGCGACGCGGGCACAGATACGCAGTATTTT
TRBJ2-7 | NA | TRBV12-3/TRBV12-4 | NA | CASSLIGGHEQYF | TGTGCCAGCAGTTTAATTGGAGGTCACGAGCAGTACTTC
TRBJ2-4 | once | TRBV7-2 | NA | CASSLGSQGTKNIQYF | TGTGCCAGCAGCTTAGGGTCCCAGGGGACTAAAAACATTCAGTACTTC
TRBJ2-2 | NA | TRBV15 | NA | CATSSHTGELFF | TGTGCCACCAGCAGCCACACCGGGGAGCTGTTTTTT
TRBJ1-4 | NA | TRBV3-1/TRBV3-2 | NA | CASSQGGAREKLFF | TGTGCCAGCAGCCAAGGGGGGGCAAGGGAAAAACTGTTTTTT
TRBJ1-1 | few | TRBV27 | NA | CASRAGAAGNTEAFF | TGTGCCAGCAGGGCGGGGGCTGCCGGGAACACTGAAGCTTTCTTT
TRBJ2-5 | NA | TRBV7-8 | NA | CASSLDRLGGTQYF | TGTGCCAGCAGCTTAGACAGGCTCGGGGGGACCCAGTACTTC
TRBJ2-1 | NA | TRBV7-2 | TRBD1 | CASSLVGTGVFF | TGTGCCAGCAGCTTAGTAGGGACAGGGGTGTTCTTC
TRBJ1-2 | NA | TRBV27 | NA | CASSRVRAPGGYTF | TGTGCCAGCAGTCGTGTCCGGGCCCCGGGGGGCTACACCTTC
TRBJ2-5 | NA | TRBV9 | NA | CASSVAADHTETQYF | TGTGCCAGCAGCGTAGCGGCGGACCATACAGAGACCCAGTACTTC